The subject of this entry is one TCR beta chain. The antigen remains unidentified. The sample originates from a study of monozygotic twins with cystic fibrosis. Libraries were prepared by immunoSEQ multiplex PCR; TCRdb keeps only in-frame clonotypes and omits some of them. This sample has tens of thousands of clones, with 84% found just once. With 8 bases clipped from V and 3 bases from J, the junction kept 7 bases outside the gene matches. In germline, CDR1 is SGHRS, CDR2 YFSETQ. This CDR3 has 13 amino acids. Study-level findings and limits: Age, concordance and disease severity did not associate with shared CDR3 numbers.

What was sequenced was blood. This rearrangement joins TRBV5-1 to TRBJ2-5; the match to TRBD1 covers 7 bases. The source is a girl aged 2 to 9 with cystic fibrosis. CDR3 in amino acids: CASFRDSEETQYF. The CDR3 coding sequence is TGCGCCAGTTTCCGGGACAGCGAAGAGACCCAGTACTTC.